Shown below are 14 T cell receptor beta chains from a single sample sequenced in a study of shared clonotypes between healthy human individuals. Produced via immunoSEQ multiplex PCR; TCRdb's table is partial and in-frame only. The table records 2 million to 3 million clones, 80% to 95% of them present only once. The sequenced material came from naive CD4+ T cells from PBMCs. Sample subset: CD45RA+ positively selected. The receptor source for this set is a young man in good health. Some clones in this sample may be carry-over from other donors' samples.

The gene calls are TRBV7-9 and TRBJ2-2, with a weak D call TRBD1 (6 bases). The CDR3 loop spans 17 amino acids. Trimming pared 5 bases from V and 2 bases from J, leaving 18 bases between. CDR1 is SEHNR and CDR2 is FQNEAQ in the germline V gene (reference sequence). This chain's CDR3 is CASSRSVGRGNTGELFF. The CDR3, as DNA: TGTGCCAGCAGCCGGTCCGTGGGCAGGGGAAACACCGGGGAGCTGTTTTTT.

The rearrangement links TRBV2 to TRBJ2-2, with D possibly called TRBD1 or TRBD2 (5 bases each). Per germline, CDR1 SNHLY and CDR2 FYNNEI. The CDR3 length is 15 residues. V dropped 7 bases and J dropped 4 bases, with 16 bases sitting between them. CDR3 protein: CASKFFEGSTGELFF. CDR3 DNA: TGTGCCAGCAAATTCTTCGAGGGGTCCACCGGGGAGCTGTTTTTT.

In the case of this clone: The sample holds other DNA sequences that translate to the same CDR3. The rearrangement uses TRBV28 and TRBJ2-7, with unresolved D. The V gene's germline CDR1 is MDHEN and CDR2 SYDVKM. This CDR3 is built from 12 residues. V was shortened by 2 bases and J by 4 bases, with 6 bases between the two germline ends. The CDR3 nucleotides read TGTGCCAGCAGTTTAGTGGGTTACGAGCAGTACTTC. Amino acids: CASSLVGYEQYF.

CDR3 DNA sequence: TGTGCCAGCAGCTTGGGCCGGCCAACAGATACGCAGTATTTT. Protein sequence: CASSLGRPTDTQYF. This chain joins TRBV7-9 and TRBJ2-3, with D unclear. Germline CDR1 is SEHNR and CDR2 is FQNEAQ (reference sequence). The CDR3 is made up of 14 amino acids. Trimming cost V 3 bases and J 3 bases, with 10 bases left between them.

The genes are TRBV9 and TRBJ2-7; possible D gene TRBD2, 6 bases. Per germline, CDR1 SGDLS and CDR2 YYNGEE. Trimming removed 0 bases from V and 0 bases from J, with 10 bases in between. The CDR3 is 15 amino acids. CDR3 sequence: CASSVDLASSYEQYF. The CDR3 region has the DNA TGTGCCAGCAGCGTAGATCTAGCGAGCTCCTACGAGCAGTACTTC.

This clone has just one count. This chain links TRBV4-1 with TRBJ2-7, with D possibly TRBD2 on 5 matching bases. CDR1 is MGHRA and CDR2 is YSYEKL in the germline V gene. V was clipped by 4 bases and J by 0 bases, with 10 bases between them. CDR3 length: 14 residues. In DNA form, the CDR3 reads TGCGCCAGCAGCCGAGAGGGCACCTCCTACGAGCAGTACTTC. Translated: CASSREGTSYEQYF.

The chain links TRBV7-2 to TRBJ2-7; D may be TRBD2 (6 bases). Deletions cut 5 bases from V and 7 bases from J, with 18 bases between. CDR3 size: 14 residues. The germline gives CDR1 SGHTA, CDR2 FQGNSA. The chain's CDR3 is CASSPAAGPREQYF. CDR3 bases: TGTGCCAGCAGCCCAGCAGCGGGCCCGAGGGAGCAGTACTTC.

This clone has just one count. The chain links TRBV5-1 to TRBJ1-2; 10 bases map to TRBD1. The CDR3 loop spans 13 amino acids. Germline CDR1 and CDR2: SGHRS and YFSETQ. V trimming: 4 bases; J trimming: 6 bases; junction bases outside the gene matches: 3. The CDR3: CASSPDRGHGYTF. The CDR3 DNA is TGCGCCAGCAGCCCCGACAGGGGGCATGGCTACACCTTC. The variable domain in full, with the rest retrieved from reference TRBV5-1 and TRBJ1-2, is KAGVTQTPRYLIKTRGQQVTLSCSPISGHRSVSWYQQTPGQGLQFLFEYFSETQRNKGNFPGRFSGRQFSNSRSEMNVSTLELGDSALYLCASSPDRGHGYTFGSGTRLTVV.

This CDR3 is CASSFHPTSNQPQHF. CDR3 bases: TGTGCCAGCAGCTTCCATCCAACTAGCAATCAGCCCCAGCATTTT. The chain links TRBV5-6 to TRBJ1-5; D is unclear. Trimming shortened V by 2 bases and J by 0 bases, and 9 bases separated the two germline ends. CDR1 is SGHDT, CDR2 YYEEEE, per germline. The CDR3 totals 15 residues. Using reference TRBV5-6 and TRBJ1-5 for the parts outside the CDR3, the full variable domain is DAGVTQSPTHLIKTRGQQVTLRCSPKSGHDTVSWYQQALGQGPQFIFQYYEEEERQRGNFPDRFSGHQFPNYSSELNVNALLLGDSALYLCASSFHPTSNQPQHFGDGTRLSIL.

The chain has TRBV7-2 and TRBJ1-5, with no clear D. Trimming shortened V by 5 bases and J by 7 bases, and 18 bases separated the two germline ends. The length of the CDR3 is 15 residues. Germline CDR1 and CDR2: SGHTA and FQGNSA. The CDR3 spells CASSPPAYLEQPQHF. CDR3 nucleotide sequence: TGTGCCAGCAGCCCCCCGGCGTACCTGGAGCAGCCCCAGCATTTT.

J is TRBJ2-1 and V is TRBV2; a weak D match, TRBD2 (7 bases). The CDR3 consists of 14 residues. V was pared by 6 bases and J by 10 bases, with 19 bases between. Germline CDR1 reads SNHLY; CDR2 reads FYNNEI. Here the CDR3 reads CASRATRGAREQFF. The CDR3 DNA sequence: TGTGCCAGCAGGGCAACACGGGGGGCGCGAGAGCAGTTCTTC.

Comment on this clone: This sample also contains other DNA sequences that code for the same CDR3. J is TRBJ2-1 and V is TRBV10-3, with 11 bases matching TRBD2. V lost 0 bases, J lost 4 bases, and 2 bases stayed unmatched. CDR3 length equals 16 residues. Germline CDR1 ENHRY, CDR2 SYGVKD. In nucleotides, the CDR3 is TGTGCCATCAGTGAGTCCGGGACTAGCGGATACAATGAGCAGTTCTTC. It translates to CAISESGTSGYNEQFF.

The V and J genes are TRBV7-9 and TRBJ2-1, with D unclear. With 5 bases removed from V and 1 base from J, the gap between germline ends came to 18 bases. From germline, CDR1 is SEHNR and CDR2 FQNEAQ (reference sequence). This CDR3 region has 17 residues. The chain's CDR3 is CASSPGGYSMSYNEQFF. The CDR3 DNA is TGTGCCAGCAGCCCTGGCGGATACTCTATGTCCTACAATGAGCAGTTCTTC.

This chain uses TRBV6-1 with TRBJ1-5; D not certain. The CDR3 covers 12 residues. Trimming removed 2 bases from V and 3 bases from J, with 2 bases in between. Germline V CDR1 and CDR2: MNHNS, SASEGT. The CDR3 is CASSEYNQPQHF. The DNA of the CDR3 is TGTGCCAGCAGTGAATACAATCAGCCCCAGCATTTT.